The present TCR beta chain was sequenced within a study of control samples from healthy donors and cancer patients. The repertoire was sequenced with immunoSEQ multiplex PCR; TCRdb's copy has only in-frame clones and lacks some. The data show roughly 50,000 clones, with roughly 96% seen just once and around 1.9% held by the top ten. This CDR3 region has 15 residues. The V end was cut by 0 bases, the J end by 4 bases, with 11 bases between. The germline gives CDR1 SGHTS, CDR2 YDEGEE. Specimen: blood. The genes are TRBV5-8 and TRBJ2-1; D is uncertain. This receptor was taken from a woman in her thirties in good health. As DNA, the CDR3 is TGTGCCAGCAGCTTGGGTGGCAGGCCGTACAATGAGCAGTTCTTC. This gives the protein CASSLGGRPYNEQFF.